One sample yielded the 23 T cell receptor beta chains listed below, sequenced in a study of response to subunit inactivated influenza vaccine. One entry per CDR3 protein, called by TCRdb with MiXCR from the RT-PCR reads. This sample carries approximately 730,000 distinct CDR3 sequences, approximately 15% of them seen once, and the ten largest clones take 5.5% to 7%. This specimen consisted of PBMCs from blood, obtained 14 days before vaccination. Every receptor here comes from a man between 45 and 60 years old who received an inactivated influenza vaccine.

This chain links TRBV4-3 with TRBJ2-3; 7 bases align to TRBD1. The germline V gene encodes CDR1 LGHNA and CDR2 YSLEER. The junction had 11 bases not matched to a gene; V was cut back by 0 bases and J by 2 bases. The CDR3 contains 18 residues. The chain's CDR3 is CASSQDGSDRDNTDTQYF. CDR3 coding DNA: TGCGCCAGCAGCCAAGACGGATCCGACAGGGACAACACAGATACGCAGTATTTT.

Many counts were recorded for this clonotype. The chain uses TRBV9 and TRBJ2-3, with 7 bases identical to TRBD2. The ends lost 1 base at V and 5 bases at J; junction bases unmatched: 10. CDR3 size: 16 residues. Per the germline V gene, CDR1 is SGDLS and CDR2 is YYNGEE. For the CDR3, the DNA is TGTGCCAGCAGCGTAAGGAGCGGGACGACCGGAGATACGCAGTATTTT. This codes for CASSVRSGTTGDTQYF. The full variable domain, completed using reference TRBV9 and TRBJ2-3, is DSGVTQTPKHLITATGQRVTLRCSPRSGDLSVYWYQQSLDQGLQFLIQYYNGEERAKGNILERFSAQQFPDLHSELNLSSLELGDSALYFCASSVRSGTTGDTQYFGPGTRLTVL.

This clonotype appeared many times. The genes are TRBV28 and TRBJ2-5; 7 bases line up with TRBD1. Trimming cost V 7 bases and J 1 base; bases outside gene matches: 12. Per the germline V gene, CDR1 is MDHEN and CDR2 is SYDVKM. This CDR3 contains 16 residues. This CDR3 reads CASKESRTGLQETQYF. CDR3 sequence (DNA): TGTGCCAGCAAAGAATCCCGGACAGGACTCCAAGAGACCCAGTACTTC. Supplemented by reference TRBV28 and TRBJ2-5, the full variable domain reads DVKVTQSSRYLVKRTGEKVFLECVQDMDHENMFWYRQDPGLGLRLIYFSYDVKMKEKGDIPEGYSVSREKKERFSLILESASTNQTSMYLCASKESRTGLQETQYFGPGTRLLVL.

The sample holds many counts of this clonotype. The chain recombines TRBV12-3 or TRBV12-4 with TRBJ2-7; TRBD2 agrees at 7 bases. This CDR3 comprises 15 residues. J was trimmed by 2 bases and V by 7 bases; bases with no gene match: 11. CDR3 bases: TGTGCCAGCACCTTAGCCTCGGGGGGAACCTACGAGCAGTACTTC. Translating gives CASTLASGGTYEQYF.

For the CDR3, the DNA is TGTGCCACCAGTCCCCAGGGGAGACGGACCGGGGAGCTGTTTTTT. Translation: CATSPQGRRTGELFF. The chain is built from TRBV24-1 and TRBJ2-2; D is perhaps TRBD1 (6 bases). Germline V gene lookup returns CDR1 KGHDR and CDR2 SFDVKD. The CDR3 length is 15 residues. The V gene lost 6 bases and the J gene lost 5 bases, with 15 bases spanning the gap.

The gene calls are TRBV27 and TRBJ1-5; D gene uncertain. Germline assignment: CDR1 MNHEY and CDR2 SMNVEV (reference sequence). Trimming took off 1 base at V and 5 bases at J, with 15 bases between the two ends. The CDR3 has 16 amino acids. The CDR3 protein is CASSLYGKVGYQPQHF. In nucleotides, the CDR3 is TGTGCCAGCAGTTTATACGGTAAAGTGGGGTATCAGCCCCAGCATTTT.

This clonotype was detected ten times or more. This chain connects TRBV4-3 to TRBJ1-1, with TRBD1 as a possible D gene (5 bases). Per germline, CDR1 LGHNA and CDR2 YSLEER. The CDR3 has 14 residues. V lost 1 base to trimming and J lost 4 bases, with 10 bases between them. The CDR3 region is CASSQVRGATEAFF. The CDR3 DNA is TGCGCCAGCAGCCAAGTTCGTGGGGCCACTGAAGCTTTCTTT.

This sequence joins TRBV30 and TRBJ2-7; TRBD2 matches at 14 bases. The V gene's germline CDR1 is GTSNPN and CDR2 SVGIG (reference sequence). The CDR3 has 18 residues. Germline trimming cut 5 bases from V and 2 bases from J; bases unmatched to any gene: 14. The CDR3 bases are TGTGCCTGGGGGGTGGGATTCGGGACTAGCGGGAGTCCCTACGAGCAGTACTTC. This translates into CAWGVGFGTSGSPYEQYF. The complete variable domain, with remaining parts taken from reference TRBV30 and TRBJ2-7, reads SQTIHQWPATLVQPVGSPLSLECTVEGTSNPNLYWYRQAAGRGLQLLFYSVGIGQISSEVPQNLSASRPQDRQFILSSKKLLLSDSGFYLCAWGVGFGTSGSPYEQYFGPGTRLTVT.

A few counts support this clonotype. DNA of the CDR3: TGTGCCAGCAGCTCCCCTCCGCAGTATTTT. Translation: CASSSPPQYF. The gene calls are TRBV7-9 and TRBJ2-3; D is unclear. Germline assignment: CDR1 SEHNR and CDR2 FQNEAQ (reference sequence). The CDR3 loop spans 10 amino acids. V was pared by 4 bases and J by 10 bases, with 6 bases between.

The chain joins TRBV4-3 to TRBJ2-2; D is unresolved. Germline V CDR1 and CDR2: LGHNA, YSLEER. This CDR3 contains 16 residues. With 0 bases removed from V and 0 bases from J, the gap between germline ends came to 8 bases. This CDR3 is CASSQDAHANTGELFF. For the CDR3, the DNA is TGCGCCAGCAGCCAAGATGCCCACGCGAACACCGGGGAGCTGTTTTTT.

The table lists this clonotype with a few counts. The J gene is TRBJ1-4, the V gene TRBV12-3 or TRBV12-4; D is unresolved. The V gene lost 1 base and the J gene lost 7 bases, with 10 bases spanning the gap. This CDR3 has 14 residues. CDR3 residues: CASSLGALGEKLFF. The CDR3 region has the DNA TGTGCCAGCAGTTTAGGGGCCCTAGGTGAAAAACTGTTTTTT.

The CDR3 loop is CASSVSGIGSYNEQFF. The CDR3 DNA reads as TGTGCCAGTAGTGTTAGCGGGATAGGCTCCTACAATGAGCAGTTCTTC. The chain uses TRBV19 and TRBJ2-1; 8 positions agree with TRBD2. CDR1 is LNHDA and CDR2 is SQIVND in the germline V gene (reference sequence). The V gene end was trimmed by 5 bases and the J gene end by 0 bases; junction bases not matched to a gene: 6. This CDR3 is 16 amino acids long.

The CDR3 DNA reads as TGTGCCAGCAGTCGGACAACCCAGGCCGGGGAGCTGTTTTTT. Its protein product is CASSRTTQAGELFF. The chain employs TRBV9 and TRBJ2-2; weak D call: TRBD1 (5 bases). Germline CDR1 SGDLS, CDR2 YYNGEE. CDR3 length: 14 amino acids. Trimming pared 5 bases from V and 6 bases from J, leaving 14 bases between.

Points on this clonotype: A much more abundant neighbour one base away suggests this may be a read error. The chain has TRBV11-2 and TRBJ2-7; 8 bases fit TRBD1. Germline assignment: CDR1 SGHAT and CDR2 FQNNGV. The V and J ends lost 1 base and 6 bases, in that order; junction bases with no gene match: 2. The CDR3 extends over 13 amino acids. DNA for the CDR3: TGTGCCAGCAGCTTAGTGGACAGGGTCGAGCAGTACTTC. Protein product: CASSLVDRVEQYF.

This chain connects TRBV23-1 to TRBJ2-2, with 13 bases lining up with TRBD2. TRBV23-1 is given ORF status, its function remaining uncertain. The junction had 4 bases not matched to a gene; V was cut back by 4 bases and J by 5 bases. The CDR3 has 16 residues. CDR3 region: CASSRPGLAGTGELFF. In nucleotides, the CDR3 is TGCGCCAGCAGTCGCCCGGGACTAGCGGGAACCGGGGAGCTGTTTTTT.

This clonotype was seen repeatedly, ten times or more. The chain combines TRBV4-2 with TRBJ1-2; the D gene is possibly TRBD1 (5 bases). CDR1 LGHNA and CDR2 YNFKEQ come from the germline V gene. This CDR3 spans 16 amino acids. V gave up 4 bases and J gave up 0 bases, with 15 bases separating them. The CDR3 here is CASSPYWTTSNYGYTF. DNA of the CDR3: TGTGCCAGCAGCCCATATTGGACAACTTCTAACTATGGCTACACCTTC.

This rearrangement joins TRBV5-5 to TRBJ2-5; 12 positions agree with TRBD2. After removal of 1 base from V and 2 bases from J, the junction contained 3 bases not matched to a gene. Germline V lookup: CDR1 SGHKS, CDR2 YYEKEE (reference sequence). The length of the CDR3 is 16 residues. DNA for the CDR3: TGTGCCAGCAGCTTGAGCCTAGCGGGGGGGCAAGAGACCCAGTACTTC. It codes for CASSLSLAGGQETQYF. Complete variable domain (other parts from reference TRBV5-5 and TRBJ2-5): DAGVTQSPTHLIKTRGQQVTLRCSPISGHKSVSWYQQVLGQGPQFIFQYYEKEERGRGNFPDRFSARQFPNYSSELNVNALLLGDSALYLCASSLSLAGGQETQYFGPGTRLLVL.

This chain links TRBV25-1 with TRBJ2-7; 9 bases are a match to TRBD1. This CDR3 contains 18 residues. Germline CDR1 is MGHDK and CDR2 is SYGVNS. V lost 6 bases and J lost 5; bases outside the gene matches: 20. CDR3 sequence: CASSQSWDRALSAHEQYF. CDR3 coding DNA: TGTGCCAGCAGCCAATCCTGGGACAGGGCCCTCTCTGCGCACGAGCAGTACTTC.

In this sample, this clonotype turned up a few times. V and J are TRBV20-1 and TRBJ1-1; D unresolved. With 8 bases removed from V and 7 bases from J, the gap between germline ends came to 8 bases. The CDR3 sequence is 9 residues long. Germline CDR1 DFQATT, CDR2 SNEGSKA (reference sequence). The CDR3 sequence: CSPRSEAFF. CDR3 in DNA: TGCAGTCCCAGGAGTGAAGCTTTCTTT.

This clonotype was recorded at least ten times. The chain joins TRBV12-3 or TRBV12-4 to TRBJ2-3; 8 bases are shared with TRBD1. The trim removed 5 bases at V and 7 bases at J, leaving 2 bases unmatched. The CDR3 covers 12 residues. The CDR3 is CASSDRGYTQYF. CDR3 nucleotide sequence: TGTGCCAGCAGTGACAGGGGATATACGCAGTATTTT.

The V gene is TRBV11-2, the J gene TRBJ2-3, with TRBD2 matching over 11 bases. The CDR3 has 18 amino acids. Germline CDR1 and CDR2: SGHAT and FQNNGV. Trimming cost V 5 bases and J 0 bases; bases outside gene matches: 10. For the CDR3, the DNA is TGTGCCAGCAGCCCGCAAACCCGGACTAGCGGGAGCACAGATACGCAGTATTTT. Protein sequence: CASSPQTRTSGSTDTQYF.

This chain joins TRBV11-2 and TRBJ2-1, with D tentatively TRBD1 or TRBD2 (5 bases each). This CDR3 is 13 amino acids long. Trimming shortened V by 4 bases and J by 7 bases, and 11 bases separated the two germline ends. Germline loops: CDR1 SGHAT, CDR2 FQNNGV. CDR3 in amino acids: CASSWGWTNEQFF. The CDR3 nucleotides are TGTGCCAGCAGCTGGGGGTGGACTAATGAGCAGTTCTTC.

This clonotype has a count of ten or more. V is TRBV27 and J is TRBJ2-3, with 7 bases aligning to TRBD2. This CDR3 is built from 16 residues. After removal of 0 bases from V and 2 bases from J, the junction contained 5 bases not matched to a gene. From germline, CDR1 is MNHEY and CDR2 SMNVEV (reference sequence). CDR3 region: CASSLSASGDTDTQYF. CDR3 DNA: TGTGCCAGCAGTTTATCGGCCAGCGGGGACACAGATACGCAGTATTTT.